Reported below is one T cell receptor beta chain. This CDR3 has 14 amino acids. Germline CDR1 reads LNHDA; CDR2 reads SQIVND (reference sequence). The V gene lost 3 bases and the J gene lost 4 bases, with 10 bases spanning the gap. The sample belongs to a study of tumor-infiltrating lymphocytes in localized non-small cell lung cancer. Repertoires were generated with immunoSEQ multiplex PCR, while TCRdb's copy carries only in-frame clones and drops some. The sample holds approximately 21,000 clones, nearly 80% seen once. The origin of this receptor is a human donor with non-small cell lung cancer. Sequencing was carried out using lung tumor tissue. This rearrangement joins TRBV19 to TRBJ2-1; D is undetermined. The CDR3 loop is CASSIMADYNEQFF. The DNA of the CDR3 is TGTGCCAGTAGTATCATGGCCGATTACAATGAGCAGTTCTTC.